This TCR beta chain was observed in a study of blood T cells in healthy people across ages. Then a second PCR, running roughly 7 to 11 cycles, was carried out with a sample-barcoded 5' primer and a J-beta primer mix. TCRdb passed the 5' RACE reads through MiXCR, listing each CDR3 protein once. The sample consists of about 1.4 million distinct CDR3 sequences, almost 60% of them appearing once. Sequencing was carried out using blood. The TCR sequence derives from a man aged 18 to 29 in good health.

The CDR3: CASSPGLGTAFF. For the CDR3, the DNA is TGCGCCAGCAGCCCGGGACTTGGGACAGCTTTCTTT. The rearrangement links TRBV10-1 to TRBJ1-1, with D perhaps matching TRBD1 (5 bases). CDR1 is WNHNN, CDR2 SYGVQD, per germline (reference sequence). This CDR3 spans 12 amino acids. V was cut by 6 bases and J by 10 bases, with 15 bases left in between.